This T cell receptor beta chain was observed in a study of cytomegalovirus exposure and HLA in healthy donors. Study results and caveats: First-cohort TCR clusters were later found to tend to co-occur in the 120 or so validation repertoires.

A word on this clone: Antigen unknown. Other DNA sequences within the sample encode an identical CDR3.

The CDR3 is 15 amino acids. Germline V gives CDR1 SGHVS, CDR2 FQNEAQ. The V and J ends lost 0 bases and 0 bases respectively, with 9 bases between them. Sequencing used immunoSEQ multiplex PCR; TCRdb keeps in-frame clones, though not all of them. The sample holds 130,000 to 150,000 clones, about 89% seen once. This chain connects TRBV7-8 to TRBJ2-7, with D possibly TRBD1 on 6 matching bases. Sequencing used PBMCs. The receptor was derived from a man between 18 and 29 years old in good health and CMV-seronegative. The CDR3 is CASSLAGALSYEQYF. In DNA, the CDR3 is TGTGCCAGCAGCTTAGCGGGGGCCCTCTCCTACGAGCAGTACTTC. The full variable domain, completed using reference TRBV7-8 and TRBJ2-7, is GAGVSQSPRYKVAKRGQDVALRCDPISGHVSLFWYQQALGQGPEFLTYFQNEAQLDKSGLPSDRFFAERPEGSVSTLKIQRTQQEDSAVYLCASSLAGALSYEQYFGPGTRLTVT.